The rows below give T cell receptor beta chains drawn from one sample of a study of regulatory T cells in long-lasting Graves disease. TCRdb fed the multiplex PCR reads into MiXCR, producing one record per CDR3 protein. The sample has roughly 530,000 distinct CDR3 sequences, about 16% seen once; the top ten hold just under 25%. This sample also appeared in a second study, on T cells in Graves' hyperthyroidism and ophthalmopathy.

The sample was peripheral blood mononuclear cells (PBMCs), taken at new diagnosis, from a patient treated with antithyroid drugs. The receptors stem from a woman aged 40 to 65 with Graves disease. CDR3s include the opening cysteine and the closing phenylalanine or tryptophan. The order of the fields is J gene, V gene, clone size, D gene, CDR3 DNA, CDR3 protein. The D gene is left open where the match is weak. Size values are once, few and many counts, or a class for expanded clones, and some rows have none.

J: TRBJ2-1; V: TRBV20-1; size: few; D: TRBD1; DNA: TGCAGTGGTGACAGGGGGTCTAGGAATGAGCAGTTCTTC; CDR3: CSGDRGSRNEQFF
J: TRBJ1-2; V: TRBV12-3/TRBV12-4; size: many; D: -; DNA: TGTGCCAGCAGTTGGGGCGGGGTACGATTTGACTATGGCTACACCTTC; CDR3: CASSWGGVRFDYGYTF
J: TRBJ1-6; V: TRBV25-1; size: few; D: TRBD1; DNA: TGTGCCAGCAGTGAATTGGGGACAGGGACTTCACCCCTCCACTTT; CDR3: CASSELGTGTSPLHF
J: TRBJ2-4; V: TRBV20-1; size: -; D: -; DNA: TGCAGTGCGGAGGGGGCGCATGGAAACATTCAGTACTTC; CDR3: CSAEGAHGNIQYF
J: TRBJ1-1; V: TRBV2; size: few; D: -; DNA: TGTGCCAGCAGTGCAGCCACTGAAGCTTTCTTT; CDR3: CASSAATEAFF
J: TRBJ2-7; V: TRBV20-1; size: many; D: -; DNA: TGCAGCAGGGGAATAACCTACGAGCAGTACTTC; CDR3: CSRGITYEQYF
J: TRBJ1-5; V: TRBV15; size: many; D: TRBD1; DNA: TGTGCCACCAGCAGAGACCAGGGGGAAAACCAGCCCCAGCATTTT; CDR3: CATSRDQGENQPQHF
J: TRBJ2-7; V: TRBV19; size: -; D: -; DNA: TGTGCCAGTAGTATAGTTGGGCCGGGAGCCCGCACCCCCTACGAGCAGTACTTC; CDR3: CASSIVGPGARTPYEQYF
J: TRBJ1-3; V: TRBV7-9; size: -; D: -; DNA: TGTGCCAGCAGCTCCCCCAAAATCGGGGAAAATCGAAACACCATATATTTT; CDR3: CASSSPKIGENRNTIYF
J: TRBJ1-2; V: TRBV5-1; size: many; D: -; DNA: TGCGCCAGCAGCTTGCAGGAAAACTATGGCTACACCTTC; CDR3: CASSLQENYGYTF
J: TRBJ2-3; V: TRBV6-1; size: few; D: TRBD2; DNA: TGTGCCAGCAGTGAAGGACTAGCGGGGGGGCATACGCAGTATTTT; CDR3: CASSEGLAGGHTQYF
J: TRBJ2-2; V: TRBV12-3/TRBV12-4; size: few; D: -; DNA: TGTGCCAGCAGTTTGAGGGAAGGGGTCGGGGAGCTGTTTTTT; CDR3: CASSLREGVGELFF
J: TRBJ1-1; V: TRBV10-3; size: few; D: TRBD1; DNA: TGTGCCACCGGACAGGGTCTGAACACTGAAGCTTTCTTT; CDR3: CATGQGLNTEAFF
J: TRBJ1-6; V: TRBV6-2/TRBV6-3; size: few; D: -; DNA: TGTGCCAGCAGTTACACAGAATTTTATAATTCACCCCTCCACTTT; CDR3: CASSYTEFYNSPLHF
J: TRBJ2-5; V: TRBV11-2; size: many; D: -; DNA: TGTGCCAGCAGCTTAGAAGCGGGCAGGGGAGAGACCCAGTACTTC; CDR3: CASSLEAGRGETQYF
J: TRBJ1-2; V: TRBV19; size: -; D: TRBD1; DNA: TGTGCCAGTAGTATTCGGGACAGGTCGGAAGGATATGGCTACACCTTC; CDR3: CASSIRDRSEGYGYTF
J: TRBJ1-6; V: TRBV25-1; size: few; D: -; DNA: TGTGCCAGCAGTGCTGCGACAGGTACCAATTCACCCCTCCACTTT; CDR3: CASSAATGTNSPLHF
J: TRBJ1-5; V: TRBV2; size: -; D: -; DNA: TGTGCCAGCAGTGAAACGCGTCCGAACAATCAGCCCCAGCATTTT; CDR3: CASSETRPNNQPQHF